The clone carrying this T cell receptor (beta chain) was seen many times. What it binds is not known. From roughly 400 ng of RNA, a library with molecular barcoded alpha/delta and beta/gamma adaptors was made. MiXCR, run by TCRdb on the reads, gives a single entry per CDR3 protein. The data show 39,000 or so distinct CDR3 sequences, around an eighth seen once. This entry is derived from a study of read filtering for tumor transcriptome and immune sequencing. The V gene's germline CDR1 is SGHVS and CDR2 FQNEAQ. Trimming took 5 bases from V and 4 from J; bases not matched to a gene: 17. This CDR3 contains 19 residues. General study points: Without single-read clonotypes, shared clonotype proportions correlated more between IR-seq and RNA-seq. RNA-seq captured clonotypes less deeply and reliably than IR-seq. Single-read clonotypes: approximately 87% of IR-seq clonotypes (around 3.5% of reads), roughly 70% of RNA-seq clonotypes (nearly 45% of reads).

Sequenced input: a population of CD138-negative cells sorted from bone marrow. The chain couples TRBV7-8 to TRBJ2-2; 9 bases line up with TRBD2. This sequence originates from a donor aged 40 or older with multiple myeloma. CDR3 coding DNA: TGTGCCAGCAGCCCTCTGGGTGGCGGGAGGGCCATGGTCACCGGGGAGCTGTTTTTT. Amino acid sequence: CASSPLGGGRAMVTGELFF.